A selection of T cell receptor beta chains follows, all from one sample in a study of CD8+CD57+ T cells in acquired aplastic anemia. TCRdb ran MiXCR on the reads and lists one entry per CDR3 protein. The sample carries 150,000 to 200,000 distinct CDR3 sequences, under 75% recorded once. Material: sorted CD4+, CD8+, or CD8+CD57+ T cells (not recorded which) from PBMCs. The receptor set was obtained from a human donor in good health. CDR3s include the opening cysteine and the closing phenylalanine or tryptophan. The D gene is left open where the match is weak. Expanded clones are given a class, and other clones once, few, many or no size at all.

many,TRBV4-3,TRBJ2-7,TRBD2,CASSPRGGDSYEQYF,TGCGCCAGCAGCCCCCGGGGGGGGGACTCCTACGAGCAGTACTTC
-,TRBV7-9,TRBJ1-1,-,CASTPGTEAFF,TGTGCCAGCACCCCCGGGACTGAAGCTTTCTTT
-,TRBV7-9,TRBJ2-7,-,CASSLAEGYEQYF,TGTGCCAGCAGCTTAGCAGAAGGTTACGAGCAGTACTTC
-,TRBV5-5,TRBJ2-1,-,CASSQELSSYNEQFF,TGTGCCAGCAGCCAAGAATTGAGCTCCTACAATGAGCAGTTCTTC
many,TRBV4-3,TRBJ2-1,TRBD2,CASSQDRGLAGNEQFF,TGCGCCAGCAGCCAAGACCGAGGACTAGCGGGAAATGAGCAGTTCTTC
once,TRBV2,TRBJ2-5,TRBD2,CASRLTAGGQETQYF,TGTGCCAGCAGGTTAACAGCGGGGGGGCAAGAGACCCAGTACTTC
many,TRBV15,TRBJ2-1,-,CATSRDRREWVNEQFF,TGTGCCACCAGCAGAGATCGACGGGAGTGGGTTAATGAGCAGTTCTTC
many,TRBV12-3/TRBV12-4,TRBJ1-1,-,CASSLGGSTEAFF,TGTGCCAGCAGTTTAGGGGGTAGCACTGAAGCTTTCTTT
many,TRBV29-1,TRBJ1-1,-,CSVVWGSEAFF,TGCAGCGTTGTCTGGGGCTCTGAAGCTTTCTTT
many,TRBV20-1,TRBJ1-1,-,CSARDSRVNTEAFF,TGCAGTGCTAGAGATAGCAGGGTGAACACTGAAGCTTTCTTT